The TCR beta chain under discussion was sequenced for a study of blood T cell repertoires in COVID-19 (dated by TCRdb to between 2020 and 2021). Broadly, across the study: Collaborator samples came from the United States, Italy and Spain and covered acute and convalescent phases of COVID-19. The prospective study material was composed of cDNA or gDNA derived from T cells, B-cell-depleted T cells, or PBMCs. Subjects who had been exposed to COVID-19, were actively infected with it, or had recovered from it provided the deeply sampled blood TCRbeta repertoires that made up the dataset. The repertoires were released in a freely available public database intended as a resource for research on the immune response to SARS-CoV-2. The samples were drawn from two sources: the first 160 participants of the ongoing ImmuneRACE study, and approximately 1,300 subjects contributed by 6 global collaborators. A de-identified subject ID, COVID-19 status, age in years and sex were almost always included in the sample metadata. Where available, HLA class I and class II types were taken from metadata supplied by the sample provider and were not determined by assay-based typing.

Each collaborating institution followed its own protocols to collect whole blood in K2EDTA tubes. For TCRbeta analysis, collaborators shipped samples as frozen whole blood, isolated PBMCs, or DNA extracted from either of those sample types. In regard to this clone: The antigen it recognizes is unknown. Base qualities are missing; no much larger clone stands one base away.

The germline ends are 9 bases apart after V is trimmed by 3 bases and J by 2 bases. Including the terminal cysteine and phenylalanine, the CDR3 comprises 14 residues. The kept DNA is CDR3 alone, 42 bases in frame from the first base. Looking up the germline V gene yields CDR1 SGHRS and CDR2 YFSETQ. The immunoSEQ Assay, a bias-controlled multiplex PCR, was used to amplify TCRbeta CDR3 regions from genomic DNA. The source study handled its data this way. Nucleated cell counts per sample were estimated from amplification of reference gene primers within the assay. To quantify the absolute abundance of each unique TCRbeta CDR3 rearrangement, sequence reads were collapsed and filtered. For each sample, productive Simpson clonality was calculated by taking the square root of Simpson's diversity index across productive rearrangements. As stored in TCRdb, this immuneACCESS dataset retains in-frame rearrangements with V and J assigned. A fraction of the clones does not appear; measured against another copy, unresolved V genes explain less than half of the discrepancy, and the remainder lacks a known reason. That table supplies the V and J calls and clone size; D and trimming were determined from the DNA. The sample profile shows about 110,000 clones; roughly 80% of them were found once. The ten largest clones add up to approximately 22% of the sample.

What the study reported, not specific to this receptor: The quantity of clinical and demographic metadata differed by source and by participant and was supplied without curation.

The chain is assembled from TRBV5-1 and TRBJ2-1; the D gene cannot be named for sure. This TCR was sampled from a man between 65 and 85 years old with active or convalescent COVID-19. Sequenced: peripheral blood. For the CDR3, the sequence is CASSYDSPYNEQFF. The nucleotide sequence is TGCGCCAGCAGCTATGACTCTCCCTACAATGAGCAGTTCTTC.